These 16 T cell receptor beta chains were all obtained from the same sample, sequenced in a study of shared clonotypes between healthy human individuals. The assay was immunoSEQ multiplex PCR, and TCRdb's table has in-frame clones only and misses some. The profile covers about 770,000 clones, with about two thirds appearing a single time and approximately 1.8% taken by the ten largest. What was sequenced was memory CD4+ T cells sorted from blood. Sample subset: CD45RA-negative fraction. The receptors stem from a woman in her 30s in good health.

The chain links TRBV28 to TRBJ1-2, with D possibly TRBD1 on 5 matching bases. The CDR3 covers 14 residues. Germline CDR1 is MDHEN and CDR2 is SYDVKM. Trimming took off 3 bases at V and 7 bases at J, with 15 bases between the two ends. Here the CDR3 DNA reads TGTGCCAGCAGTTTTTCGGACACCCCGCTTGGCTACACCTTC. Its protein is CASSFSDTPLGYTF.

This clone was recorded a few times. J is TRBJ1-1 and V is TRBV7-2; D remains unclear. The CDR3 covers 13 residues. V was clipped by 6 bases and J by 2 bases, with 10 bases between them. Germline lookup yields CDR1 SGHTA and CDR2 FQGNSA. CDR3 nucleotides: TGTGCCAGCAGTCAACAGCGTAACACTGAAGCTTTCTTT. Its translation is CASSQQRNTEAFF.

CDR3 nucleotides: TGCGCCAGCAGCCTGGGGCGCGGGACAGGGCTTGAAAAACTGTTTTTT. It yields the protein CASSLGRGTGLEKLFF. The V and J genes are TRBV4-1 and TRBJ1-4; 9 bases align to TRBD1. The V and J ends lost 4 bases and 7 bases, in that order; junction bases with no gene match: 10. Per the germline V gene, CDR1 is MGHRA and CDR2 is YSYEKL. This CDR3 is 16 amino acids long.

The chain joins TRBV6-1 to TRBJ1-5, with TRBD1 matching over 9 bases. This CDR3 has 18 amino acids. V trimming: 2 bases; J trimming: 7 bases; junction bases outside the gene matches: 15. Germline loops: CDR1 MNHNS, CDR2 SASEGT. Written as DNA, the CDR3 is TGTGCCAGCAGTGAAACCACCCCGGGACAGGGCGGGGGGCAGCCCCAGCATTTT. Its translation is CASSETTPGQGGGQPQHF.

The V gene is TRBV19, the J gene TRBJ1-4; D unresolved. Trimming stripped 1 base from V and 0 bases from J, with 12 bases between. This CDR3 region has 17 residues. CDR1 and CDR2 (germline): LNHDA, SQIVND (reference sequence). As DNA, the CDR3 is TGTGCCAGTAGTATAGCGGCCGAGGCACCAACTAATGAAAAACTGTTTTTT. This codes for CASSIAAEAPTNEKLFF.

The J gene is TRBJ1-2, the V gene TRBV5-4; D is unresolved. Trimming took 4 bases from V and 2 from J, leaving 12 bases between them. Germline V lookup: CDR1 SGHNT, CDR2 YYREEE (reference sequence). The CDR3 runs to 14 residues. Here the CDR3 reads CASSGVGANYGYTF. In nucleotides, the CDR3 is TGTGCCAGCAGCGGGGTTGGAGCAAACTATGGCTACACCTTC.

The rearrangement joins TRBV29-1 to TRBJ2-5; 7 bases map to TRBD2. Germline CDR1 reads SQVTM; CDR2 reads ANQGSEA. The CDR3 runs 13 residues. V shed 8 bases and J 5 bases; nucleotides not matched to a gene: 11. CDR3 amino acids: CSQTGTTGETQYF. Written as DNA, the CDR3 is TGCAGCCAAACCGGGACTACGGGCGAGACCCAGTACTTC.

The rearrangement links TRBV30 to TRBJ1-2; D is ambiguous. Trimming stripped 2 bases from V and 8 bases from J, with 9 bases between. The CDR3 is 11 residues long. CDR1 and CDR2 (germline): GTSNPN, SVGIG (reference sequence). The CDR3 protein is CAWSTQGGYTF. The CDR3 DNA is TGTGCCTGGAGTACGCAAGGCGGCTACACCTTC.

This clone has ten or more counts. The genes are TRBV27 and TRBJ2-5, with D hard to call. TRBJ2-7 matches the DNA end more closely, so the J call is doubtful. The germline V gene has CDR1 MNHEY and CDR2 SMNVEV (reference sequence). The CDR3 consists of 14 residues. The CDR3, as DNA: TGTGCCAGCAGTTTATTCGCCGGACCCTACGAGCAGTACTTC. Translating it yields CASSLFAGPYEQYF.

This clone was seen a few times. The chain employs TRBV27 and TRBJ2-7; a possible D gene is TRBD1 (6 bases). The CDR3 is 15 residues long. V was trimmed by 5 bases and J by 0 bases, leaving 14 bases between them. CDR1 and CDR2 from the germline V gene are MNHEY and SMNVEV (reference sequence). CDR3 nucleotides: TGTGCCAGCAGTCCCCAGGGGATATTCTCCTACGAGCAGTACTTC. Translated, it gives CASSPQGIFSYEQYF.

V usage is TRBV18 and J usage is TRBJ1-4; the match to TRBD1 covers 10 bases. The CDR3 has 15 residues. Germline CDR1 KGHSH, CDR2 LQKENI. V lost 8 bases and J lost 6; bases outside the gene matches: 9. The CDR3 loop is CASSLPGTGDEKLFF. The CDR3 nucleotides are TGTGCCAGCAGCCTCCCCGGGACAGGGGATGAAAAACTGTTTTTT.

As to this clone: Possible read error: a much larger clone is one base away. This same CDR3 is encoded by further DNA sequences in the sample. The rearrangement uses TRBV7-3 and TRBJ2-3; D gene unclear. The CDR3 covers 13 residues. Trimming removed 0 bases from V and 1 base from J, with 2 bases in between. The germline CDR1 and CDR2 sequences are SGHTA and FQGTGA. CDR3 protein: CASSLTGTDTQYF. As DNA, the CDR3 is TGTGCCAGCAGCTTAACGGGCACAGATACGCAGTATTTT.

The genes are TRBV5-4 and TRBJ2-7; 9 positions agree with TRBD1. The CDR3 is 14 amino acids. V gave up 0 bases and J gave up 2 bases; unmatched junction bases: 0. From germline, CDR1 is SGHNT and CDR2 YYREEE (reference sequence). CDR3 nucleotides: TGTGCCAGCAGCTTGGACAGGGGGCCCTACGAGCAGTACTTC. This gives the protein CASSLDRGPYEQYF.

The gene calls are TRBV27 and TRBJ2-1; D is undetermined. V was trimmed by 5 bases and J by 7 bases, leaving 15 bases between them. The CDR3 runs 14 residues. CDR1 MNHEY and CDR2 SMNVEV come from the germline V gene (reference sequence). The CDR3 region has the DNA TGTGCCAGCAGTGCCCCGACTGAGATGAATGAGCAGTTCTTC. Its translation: CASSAPTEMNEQFF.

Here the CDR3 reads CASSFIDGGNTEAFF. The CDR3 region has the DNA TGCGCCAGCAGCTTTATAGACGGAGGGAACACTGAAGCTTTCTTT. This chain links TRBV5-1 with TRBJ1-1; no firm D call. Germline CDR1 reads SGHRS; CDR2 reads YFSETQ. The CDR3 sequence is 15 residues long. Trimming shortened V by 2 bases and J by 1 base, and 12 bases separated the two germline ends.

J is TRBJ2-7 and V is TRBV28; 7 bases fit TRBD1. CDR3 length equals 15 residues. J was trimmed by 5 bases and V by 2 bases; bases with no gene match: 9. CDR1 is MDHEN and CDR2 is SYDVKM in the germline V gene. The CDR3 loop reads CASSLTGKRGHEQYF. CDR3 DNA: TGTGCCAGCAGTTTAACGGGAAAGAGGGGGCACGAGCAGTACTTC.